Listed here is a single T cell receptor (beta chain). The antigen remains unidentified. Germline CDR1 KGHDR, CDR2 SFDVKD. V gave up 5 bases and J gave up 1 base, with 6 bases separating them. The CDR3 length is 13 residues. The sample originates from a study of T cell responses to AZD1222 COVID-19 vaccine. General study results and limits: Vaccine-related CD4 TCRs covered spike, predominating at 160-218 and 743-854.

Here immunoSEQ multiplex PCR was the method, and the copy in TCRdb shows in-frame clones only, minus some. This sample yields tens of thousands of clones, of which 89% are seen a single time; about a tenth belongs to the top ten. The source is an adult who received the AZD1222 COVID-19 vaccine. The sequences come from peripheral blood, collected 28 days after the second AZD1222 dose. The chain joins TRBV24-1 to TRBJ2-3; weak D call: TRBD2 (6 bases). The CDR3: CATSGGGTDTQYF. In DNA form, the CDR3 reads TGTGCCACCAGTGGGGGGGGCACAGATACGCAGTATTTT.